This T cell receptor beta chain is from a study of graft-versus-host responses after intestinal transplantation. Study-level background: Isolated intestinal, liver-intestinal, or multivisceral transplants were what recipients had. The study, taken as a whole, reports: Allografts of patients with graft-donor T cell macrochimerism showed high graft-versus-host to host-versus-graft clone ratios. Early post-transplant HvG declines were associated with peak circulating GvH clone levels. GvH clones were found in recipient marrow; some appeared first in ileum or blood.

Only in-frame clones appear in the TCRdb table, and some are missing; sequencing was by immunoSEQ multiplex PCR. The profile shows about 9,200 clones, about 90% of them singletons. V was trimmed by 5 bases and J by 2 bases, leaving 16 bases between them. CDR1 is SEHNR, CDR2 FQNEAQ, per germline (reference sequence). There are 15 residues in the CDR3. Regarding this clone: Its antigen is undetermined.

The sequence was obtained from a human patient who received an intestinal transplant, so some T cells may come from the graft donor. V gene TRBV7-9 combines with J gene TRBJ2-7; TRBD2 might be the D (6 bases). This specimen was PBMCs, taken 43 to 45 days after intestinal transplant. CDR3 nucleotide sequence: TGTGCCAGCAGCCCCTCCTTAGCGGACACCTACGAGCAGTACTTC. Translated, it gives CASSPSLADTYEQYF. The complete variable domain, with remaining parts taken from reference TRBV7-9 and TRBJ2-7, reads DTGVSQNPRHKITKRGQNVTFRCDPISEHNRLYWYRQTLGQGPEFLTYFQNEAQLEKSRLLSDRFSAERPKGSFSTLEIQRTEQGDSAMYLCASSPSLADTYEQYFGPGTRLTVT.